Listed below are T cell receptor beta chains from one sample, sequenced in a study of identical twins. TCRdb re-derived calls from the 5' RACE reads in MiXCR, one entry per CDR3 protein. The repertoire holds around 100,000 distinct CDR3 sequences, with 5.9% as singletons. Sequencing input: memory T cells sorted from blood. Every receptor here comes from a woman between 45 and 65 years old in good health. Both conserved end residues are part of each CDR3. The order of the fields is V gene, J gene, clone size, CDR3 protein. Not all rows give a size; the values are once, few, many and, for expanded clones, a class.

TRBV30	TRBJ1-6	many	CAWTSGSRGNSPLHF
TRBV5-1	TRBJ2-5	many	CASSNLGGLPETQYF
TRBV6-1	TRBJ1-1	many	CASSEVVMNPEAFF
TRBV6-5	TRBJ2-1	many	CASSFTSGTSYNEQFF
TRBV11-2	TRBJ2-7	many	CASSLDWGREYEQYF
TRBV10-3	TRBJ2-3	many	CAISDSGTGKDTQYF
TRBV29-1	TRBJ2-2	few	CSVGQGIGTGELFF
TRBV11-2	TRBJ2-6	many	CASSRGAVLTF
TRBV7-9	TRBJ2-1	.	CASSNGQKQFF
TRBV5-1	TRBJ1-2	many	CASSLVPGGANYGYTF
TRBV25-1	TRBJ2-7	.	CASSDEQYF
TRBV3-1	TRBJ2-4	many	CASSQDSGLAGNIQYF
TRBV27	TRBJ1-2	.	CASSLTWDRRYGYTF
TRBV19	TRBJ1-1	.	CASSVDTEALF
TRBV29-1	TRBJ2-2	many	CSALPLGEVSGELFF
TRBV6-5	TRBJ2-6	many	CASSYSGQGALGANVLTF
TRBV10-3	TRBJ2-7	.	CAIGEAGEDEQYF